The sequence of this T cell receptor (beta chain) was determined in a study of blood T cell repertoires in COVID-19. Across the whole study: COVID-19 samples collected from the United States, Italy and Spain covered acute and convalescent phases. T cells, B-cell-depleted T cells, or PBMCs supplied cDNA or gDNA.

Trimming stripped 5 bases from V and 4 bases from J, with 15 bases between. Germline V gene sequence: CDR1 SNHLY, CDR2 FYNNEI. This CDR3 comprises 15 residues. Original methodology: Reference gene primers were amplified, and this amplification served to estimate nucleated cell counts. Method: immunoSEQ multiplex PCR; TCRdb's copy keeps in-frame clones and lacks some. That table gives V, J and clone size, and the DNA gave D and trimming. The sample contains about 75,000 clones, about nine tenths of which appear only once. The receptor's source is a human donor in a cohort sampled during active COVID-19. The sample comprised peripheral blood. This chain connects TRBV2 to TRBJ2-1; possibly TRBD2 for D (6 bases). In DNA, the CDR3 is TGTGCCAGCAGTCCCGGGACTGGACCGTACAATGAGCAGTTCTTC. Amino acids: CASSPGTGPYNEQFF.